The entry below describes one TCR beta chain. Its antigen is unknown. V lost 3 bases and J lost 8, with 13 bases in between. From germline, CDR1 is SGHAT and CDR2 FQNNGV. The CDR3 is 13 residues long. This specimen belongs to a study of beta chain features in type 1 diabetes. Findings of the study overall: Researchers report that Type 1 diabetes patients had moderately but significantly shorter TCRB CDR3s across all four CD4+ subsets.

The authors reverse transcribed all of the isolated RNA, so sequencing captured expressed TCRB transcripts. Here immunoSEQ multiplex PCR was the method, and the copy in TCRdb shows in-frame clones only, minus some. The table shows more than 300,000 clones, with around 8.5% occurring only once. The clonotype originates from a man in his thirties or forties with type 1 diabetes. This chain links TRBV11-2 with TRBJ1-2, with a weak D call TRBD1 (5 bases). The sequenced sample consisted of central memory CD4+ T cells from blood. The CDR3 loop is CASSFTTGPGYTF. The CDR3 coding sequence is TGTGCCAGCAGCTTTACAACAGGTCCCGGCTACACCTTC.